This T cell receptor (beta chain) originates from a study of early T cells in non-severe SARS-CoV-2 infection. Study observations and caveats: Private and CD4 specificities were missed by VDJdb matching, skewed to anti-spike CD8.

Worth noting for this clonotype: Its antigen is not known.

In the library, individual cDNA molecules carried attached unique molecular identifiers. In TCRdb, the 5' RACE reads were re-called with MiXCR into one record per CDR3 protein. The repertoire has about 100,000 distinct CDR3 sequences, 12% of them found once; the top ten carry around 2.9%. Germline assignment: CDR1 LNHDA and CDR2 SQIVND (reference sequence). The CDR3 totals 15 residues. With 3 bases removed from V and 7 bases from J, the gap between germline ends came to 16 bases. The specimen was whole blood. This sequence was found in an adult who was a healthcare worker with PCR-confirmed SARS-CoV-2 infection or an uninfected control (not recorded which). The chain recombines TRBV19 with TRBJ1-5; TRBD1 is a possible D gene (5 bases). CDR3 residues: CASSMGGARGQPQHF. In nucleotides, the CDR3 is TGTGCCAGTAGTATGGGAGGAGCCCGGGGCCAGCCCCAGCATTTT.